Each of the 21 T cell receptor beta chains below was sequenced from the same sample in a study of cytomegalovirus exposure and HLA in healthy donors (TCRdb year 2017). The library relied on the immunoSEQ multiplex PCR assay. For the multiplex PCR, a mixture combining 60 forward primers for TCR Vbeta segments and 13 reverse primers for TCR Jbeta segments was used. What TCRdb holds here is the immuneACCESS table cut down to in-frame rearrangements. Part of the clones is not present; checked against another copy, under half of the missing clones reflect an unresolved V gene, and the others are unexplained. This sample is represented by some 170,000 clones; 60% to 75% of them were singletons. In total, the top ten clones hold 2.5% to 3.5% of the sample. The sample was PBMCs. The receptors derive from a woman in her fifties or sixties in good health and CMV-seropositive.

The V gene is TRBV6-5, the J gene TRBJ2-1; no reliable D call. With 6 bases removed from V and 4 bases from J, the gap between germline ends came to 10 bases. CDR3 length: 13 amino acids. From germline, CDR1 is MNHEY and CDR2 SVGAGI. This CDR3 reads CASRQYQYNEQFF. The DNA for the CDR3 is TGTGCCAGCAGACAGTACCAGTACAATGAGCAGTTCTTC.

The CDR3 here is CASSLSDAGVQPQHF. CDR3 coding DNA: TGTGCCAGCAGCTTATCCGATGCAGGGGTACAGCCCCAGCATTTT. The chain joins TRBV7-3 to TRBJ1-5, with D perhaps TRBD1 (6 bases). V lost 2 bases and J lost 7, with 15 bases in between. The CDR3 has 15 amino acids. Germline V lookup: CDR1 SGHTA, CDR2 FQGTGA.

This chain joins TRBV5-1 and TRBJ2-5; 10 bases align to TRBD1. The J call is in doubt because the DNA end fits TRBJ2-7 better. Germline V gene data show CDR1 as SGHRS and CDR2 as YFSETQ. The CDR3 contains 14 residues. In nucleotides, the CDR3 is TGCGCCAGCAGCTCGACAGGGGGCCCCTACGAGCAGTACTTC. It codes for CASSSTGGPYEQYF.

This clone was detected a few times. The rearrangement links TRBV11-2 to TRBJ2-1, with TRBD2 matching over 11 bases. The CDR3 is 15 residues long. V was clipped by 5 bases and J by 4 bases; unmatched bases: 4. The germline CDR1 and CDR2 sequences are SGHAT and FQNNGV. The CDR3 sequence: CASSLLAGGYNEQFF. In DNA form, the CDR3 reads TGTGCCAGCAGCCTTCTAGCGGGGGGTTACAATGAGCAGTTCTTC.

This clone occurred once. This chain joins TRBV4-1 and TRBJ2-4, with D maybe TRBD2 (5 bases). This CDR3 is 15 amino acids long. Trimming took off 0 bases at V and 5 bases at J, with 11 bases between the two ends. Germline V CDR1 and CDR2: MGHRA, YSYEKL. CDR3 sequence reads: CASSQETGLENIQYF. The CDR3 DNA sequence: TGCGCCAGCAGCCAAGAGACGGGGTTGGAAAACATTCAGTACTTC.

The chain joins TRBV7-9 to TRBJ2-7; TRBD2 matches 9 bases. This CDR3 has 18 residues. From germline, CDR1 is SEHNR and CDR2 FQNEAQ (reference sequence). The V segment lost 5 bases and the J segment 2 bases; nucleotides outside the gene matches: 16. The CDR3: CASSTTSSRRGGTYEQYF. CDR3 in DNA: TGTGCCAGCAGCACGACTTCCTCGCGGCGGGGGGGTACCTACGAGCAGTACTTC.

The chain combines TRBV5-6 with TRBJ1-1; D possibly corresponds to TRBD1 (5 bases). V lost 4 bases, J lost 4 bases, and 17 bases lay in between. The CDR3 sequence is 15 residues long. The germline V gene encodes CDR1 SGHDT and CDR2 YYEEEE. This CDR3 reads CASSNAGLGGTEAFF. The CDR3 nucleotides read TGTGCCAGCAGCAACGCGGGACTCGGGGGCACTGAAGCTTTCTTT.

Worth noting for this clone: One junction end disagrees with the germline gene, perhaps due to a read error. The genes are TRBV29-1 and TRBJ1-4, with D perhaps TRBD1 (6 bases). The CDR3 sequence is 11 residues long. Germline V gives CDR1 SQVTM, CDR2 ANQGSEA. CDR3 in DNA: TGCAGCGTCCTCGACAGGCCAGGGCAGATTTTT. Residues: CSVLDRPGQIF. Variable domain in full (rest from reference TRBV29-1 and TRBJ1-4): SAVISQKPSRDICQRGTSLTIQCQVDSQVTMMFWYRQQPGQSLTLIATANQGSEATYESGFVIDKFPISRPNLTFSTLTVSNMSPEDSSIYLCSVLDRPGQIFGSGTQLSVL.

This chain joins TRBV18 and TRBJ1-1, with 8 bases that match TRBD1. The CDR3 contains 13 residues. Germline CDR1 reads KGHSH; CDR2 reads LQKENI. The ends lost 5 bases at V and 1 base at J; junction bases unmatched: 0. The CDR3 here is CASSGQGNTEAFF. The CDR3 DNA reads TGTGCCAGCTCAGGACAGGGGAACACTGAAGCTTTCTTT.

The chain carries TRBV14 and TRBJ1-1; D not resolved. This CDR3 spans 14 amino acids. In germline, CDR1 is SGHDN, CDR2 FVKESK. V lost 1 base and J 3 bases, leaving 9 bases between the germline ends. CDR3 sequence: CASSQVLGDTEAFF. The CDR3 bases are TGTGCCAGCAGCCAAGTACTGGGAGACACTGAAGCTTTCTTT. Full variable domain (rest looked up from reference TRBV14 and TRBJ1-1): EAGVTQFPSHSVIEKGQTVTLRCDPISGHDNLYWYRRVMGKEIKFLLHFVKESKQDESGMPNNRFLAERTGGTYSTLKVQPAELEDSGVYFCASSQVLGDTEAFFGQGTRLTVV.

The V gene is TRBV6-5, the J gene TRBJ1-1; D not resolved. CDR1 MNHEY and CDR2 SVGAGI come from the germline V gene. V was clipped by 7 bases and J by 0 bases, with 15 bases between them. The CDR3 runs 15 residues. The CDR3 spells CASTLGGNMNTEAFF. The CDR3 DNA follows: TGTGCCAGCACTTTAGGAGGAAACATGAACACTGAAGCTTTCTTT.

The chain recombines TRBV20-1 with TRBJ2-7, with D unresolved. The length of the CDR3 is 9 residues. CDR1 is DFQATT and CDR2 is SNEGSKA in the germline V gene (reference sequence). With 7 bases removed from V and 5 bases from J, the gap between germline ends came to 6 bases. Written as DNA, the CDR3 is TGCAGTGTTGGCCACGAGCAGTACTTC. Its translation is CSVGHEQYF.

The rearrangement uses TRBV10-3 and TRBJ2-3, with a weak D call TRBD2 (6 bases). Trimming took 4 bases from V and 3 from J, leaving 11 bases between them. Per the germline V gene, CDR1 is ENHRY and CDR2 is SYGVKD. This CDR3 is 14 amino acids long. CDR3 coding DNA: TGTGCCATCAGTGGTCGGGGGACGACAGATACGCAGTATTTT. Translated: CAISGRGTTDTQYF.

The chain joins TRBV6-1 to TRBJ1-2; D is perhaps TRBD1 (5 bases). Trimming cost V 5 bases and J 8 bases, with 12 bases left between them. The CDR3 totals 12 residues. Germline V gives CDR1 MNHNS, CDR2 SASEGT. This chain's CDR3 is CASSLSGQGYTF. CDR3 nucleotide sequence: TGTGCCAGCAGTCTATCAGGGCAAGGCTACACCTTC.

The count of this clone is one. The chain carries TRBV12-5 and TRBJ1-2; tentatively, D is TRBD1 (6 bases). V gave up 5 bases and J gave up 5 bases, with 15 bases separating them. The CDR3 runs 14 residues. Germline V CDR1 and CDR2: LGHNT, FRNRAP. The CDR3 reads CASGDTGIPYGYTF. The CDR3 region has the DNA TGTGCTAGTGGTGACACAGGGATTCCTTATGGCTACACCTTC.

The V gene is TRBV30, the J gene TRBJ1-1; no firm D call. Germline V gene data show CDR1 as GTSNPN and CDR2 as SVGIG (reference sequence). The V and J ends lost 4 bases and 4 bases respectively, with 7 bases between them. The CDR3 spans 11 residues. Here the CDR3 reads CAWTYGTEAFF. CDR3 coding DNA: TGTGCCTGGACTTACGGCACTGAAGCTTTCTTT.

V gene TRBV5-1 combines with J gene TRBJ2-3; 8 bases align to TRBD1. This CDR3 spans 14 amino acids. V lost 4 bases, J lost 3 bases, and 4 bases stayed unmatched. Germline CDR1 is SGHRS and CDR2 is YFSETQ. Here the CDR3 DNA reads TGCGCCAGCAGCCTAAGACAGGGGACAGATACGCAGTATTTT. Protein product: CASSLRQGTDTQYF. Full variable domain (rest looked up from reference TRBV5-1 and TRBJ2-3): KAGVTQTPRYLIKTRGQQVTLSCSPISGHRSVSWYQQTPGQGLQFLFEYFSETQRNKGNFPGRFSGRQFSNSRSEMNVSTLELGDSALYLCASSLRQGTDTQYFGPGTRLTVL.

Worth noting for this clone: Sequence at one end of the junction differs from germline and may be a read error. The V gene is TRBV7-9, the J gene TRBJ2-7; D perhaps matches TRBD2 (5 bases). This CDR3 spans 12 amino acids. Germline loops: CDR1 SEHNR, CDR2 FQNEAQ (reference sequence). The CDR3 sequence: CSSSLTEVEQYF. The CDR3 DNA follows: TGTTCCAGCAGCTTAACGGAGGTCGAGCAGTACTTC.

The chain couples TRBV15 to TRBJ2-5; TRBD1 is a possible D gene (6 bases). The CDR3 runs to 14 residues. Germline V gives CDR1 LNHNV, CDR2 YYDKDF (reference sequence). The ends were cut back, 3 bases at V and 5 bases at J, with 13 bases in the middle. CDR3 DNA sequence: TGTGCCACCAGCAGGTGGGGGCTGGGGGAGACCCAGTACTTC. Protein sequence: CATSRWGLGETQYF.

The chain carries TRBV4-1 and TRBJ2-1, with 8 nucleotides matching TRBD2. Germline lookup yields CDR1 MGHRA and CDR2 YSYEKL. The V segment lost 4 bases and the J segment 1 base; nucleotides outside the gene matches: 3. The CDR3 contains 15 residues. CDR3 loop: CASSPGGLSYNEQFF. In nucleotides, the CDR3 is TGCGCCAGCAGCCCGGGGGGGCTGTCCTACAATGAGCAGTTCTTC.

CDR3 residues: CATSGRALGDTEAFF. Written as DNA, the CDR3 is TGTGCCACCAGCGGCAGGGCCCTAGGGGACACTGAAGCTTTCTTT. The rearrangement uses TRBV15 and TRBJ1-1; TRBD1 might be the D (5 bases). Trimming took 5 bases from V and 3 from J, leaving 16 bases between them. CDR3 length: 15 amino acids. Germline loops: CDR1 LNHNV, CDR2 YYDKDF (reference sequence).